The 27 T cell receptor beta chains below come from one sample, sequenced in a study of identical twins. TCRdb reprocessed the 5' RACE reads with MiXCR, giving one entry per CDR3 protein. The sample contains 1.5 million or so distinct CDR3 sequences, about 31% of which appear only once. Specimen: cord blood. Receptors were obtained from a newborn girl in good health.

Points on this clonotype: One end of the junction fails to match germline, which may point to a read error. The chain couples TRBV7-7 to TRBJ2-1; D unresolved. In germline, CDR1 is SSHAT, CDR2 FNYEAQ (reference sequence). The CDR3 sequence is 16 residues long. The CDR3, as DNA: TGTGCTAGCAGCTTGGCCCCGACCGAGATCTACAATGAGCAGTTCTTC. Translating it yields CASSLAPTEIYNEQFF.

This clonotype was counted at least ten times. The V call is TRBV27, the J call TRBJ2-7, with 7 bases fitting TRBD2. Germline values: CDR1 MNHEY, CDR2 SMNVEV (reference sequence). CDR3 length: 13 amino acids. J was trimmed by 0 bases and V by 6 bases; bases with no gene match: 2. CDR3 amino acids: CASRLADSYEQYF. The CDR3 bases are TGTGCCAGCAGGCTAGCGGACTCCTACGAGCAGTACTTC.

This clonotype has a handful of counts. This chain links TRBV21-1 with TRBJ2-1; the table calls TRBD2, which could not be checked here. TRBV21-1 is a pseudogene segment. This CDR3 is built from 15 residues. In DNA form, the CDR3 reads TGTGCCAGCAGCAAAAGGGGGACTAGCGTCTGTGAGCAGTTCTTC. Its protein product is CASSKRGTSVCEQFF.

As concerns this clonotype: A much bigger clone sits one base away, suggesting this may be a read error. V usage is TRBV29-1 and J usage is TRBJ2-5; 8 bases line up with TRBD2. The CDR3 length is 15 residues. The J segment lost 11 bases and the V segment lost 5 bases, leaving 19 bases of the junction unmatched. Looked up from germline, CDR1 is SQVTM and CDR2 is ANQGSEA. As DNA, the CDR3 is TGCAGCGTTTTGGTAGCGGGGCGTGTGAGCGGTGAGCAGTACTTC. Its protein product is CSVLVAGRVSGEQYF. The whole variable domain, remainder taken from reference TRBV29-1 and TRBJ2-5, is SAVISQKPSRDICQRGTSLTIQCQVDSQVTMMFWYRQQPGQSLTLIATANQGSEATYESGFVIDKFPISRPNLTFSTLTVSNMSPEDSSIYLCSVLVAGRVSGEQYFGPGTRLLVL.

This clonotype was observed a few times. The junction departs from the called germline gene at one end, perhaps through a read error. J is TRBJ2-7 and V is TRBV7-7; 9 bases align to TRBD2. The germline gives CDR1 SSHAT, CDR2 FNYEAQ (reference sequence). The CDR3 is 18 residues long. As DNA, the CDR3 is TGTGCTAGCAGCTTAGCAGGTTGTCCTAGCGGGAATGGAGGCGAGCAGTACTTC. Translated, it gives CASSLAGCPSGNGGEQYF.

V usage is TRBV4-1 and J usage is TRBJ1-1; D possibly corresponds to TRBD1 (6 bases). V was shortened by 1 base and J by 5 bases, with 17 bases between the two germline ends. Germline lookup yields CDR1 MGHRA and CDR2 YSYEKL. The CDR3 consists of 16 residues. CDR3 residues: CASSQGRGRGRTEAFF. CDR3 bases: TGCGCCAGCAGCCAAGGTCGCGGCAGGGGAAGGACTGAAGCTTTCTTT.

The chain recombines TRBV27 with TRBJ2-2; 7 bases line up with TRBD1. The ends lost 5 bases at V and 7 bases at J; junction bases unmatched: 4. The CDR3 extends over 13 amino acids. Germline-derived CDR1 and CDR2 are MNHEY and SMNVEV (reference sequence). The CDR3 protein is CASSLDRSGELFF. In nucleotides, the CDR3 is TGTGCCAGCAGTCTGGACAGGAGCGGGGAGCTGTTTTTT.

This clonotype was seen a few times. The rearrangement links TRBV20-1 to TRBJ2-7; 12 bases fit TRBD2. Germline assignment: CDR1 DFQATT and CDR2 SNEGSKA (reference sequence). The V segment lost 5 bases and the J segment 2 bases; nucleotides outside the gene matches: 4. The length of the CDR3 is 14 residues. CDR3 DNA: TGCAGTGCTTCTAGCGGGGGGGTTCCCTACGAGCAGTACTTC. Translation: CSASSGGVPYEQYF.

As concerns this clonotype: At one boundary the junction diverges from the germline segment, which might be a read error. This chain uses TRBV29-1 with TRBJ2-3; D is perhaps TRBD1 (6 bases). In germline, CDR1 is SQVTM, CDR2 ANQGSEA. The CDR3 covers 13 residues. The CDR3, as DNA: TGCAGCGTACACAGGGTGGTTACAGATACGCGGTATTTT. Protein: CSVHRVVTDTRYF.

The chain joins TRBV7-2 to TRBJ2-3, with D possibly being TRBD1 (6 bases). V shed 5 bases and J shed 3 bases, with 15 bases lying between them. Germline V gene lookup returns CDR1 SGHTA and CDR2 FQGNSA. The CDR3 covers 15 residues. The CDR3 sequence is CASSNPQGRTDTQYF. The CDR3 DNA reads as TGTGCCAGCAGCAACCCGCAGGGGAGAACAGATACGCAGTATTTT.

This clonotype appeared a few times. The V and J genes are TRBV5-6 and TRBJ1-2; 7 nucleotides align to TRBD1. With V trimmed by 1 base and J by 5 bases, 5 bases remained unmatched. Germline CDR1 SGHDT, CDR2 YYEEEE. This CDR3 is 14 amino acids long. DNA of the CDR3: TGTGCCAGCAGCTTGCTCAGGGGGGAGTATGGCTACACCTTC. Its protein is CASSLLRGEYGYTF.

In this sample, this clonotype turned up many times. The chain employs TRBV6-2 or TRBV6-3 and TRBJ2-1; D is undetermined. The CDR3 totals 14 residues. Germline CDR1 reads MNHEY; CDR2 reads SVGEGT. Trimming took off 8 bases at V and 4 bases at J, with 15 bases between the two ends. The CDR3 nucleotides read TGTGCCAGCCTCCTAGGAACCCCGTACAATGAGCAGTTCTTC. Its translation is CASLLGTPYNEQFF.

The table lists this clonotype with a count of one. The rearrangement links TRBV19 to TRBJ1-5, with D hard to call. CDR3 length: 14 residues. Per the germline V gene, CDR1 is LNHDA and CDR2 is SQIVND (reference sequence). Deletions cut 4 bases from V and 9 bases from J, with 16 bases between. In nucleotides, the CDR3 is TGTGCCAGTAGTAGTAAGGAGGATTCCGGGCCCCAGCATTTT. This encodes CASSSKEDSGPQHF.

The CDR3 here is CASSKKGWTGGFPNEKLFF. DNA for the CDR3: TGTGCCAGCAGCAAGAAAGGCTGGACAGGGGGCTTCCCCAATGAAAAACTGTTTTTT. V usage is TRBV21-1 and J usage is TRBJ1-4; TRBD1 reflects the table's D call only, with no check against the DNA. TRBV21-1 is a documented pseudogene. The CDR3 totals 19 residues.

In its sample, this clonotype was seen a few times. The gene calls are TRBV3-1 and TRBJ2-4; D perhaps matches TRBD2 (5 bases). Germline V CDR1 and CDR2: LGHDT, YNNKEL (reference sequence). The CDR3 has 13 amino acids. Trimming removed 8 bases from V and 5 bases from J, with 13 bases in between. The CDR3 loop is CASGRGTQNIQYF. The CDR3 nucleotides read TGTGCCAGCGGCCGGGGTACCCAAAACATTCAGTACTTC.

The chain uses TRBV20-1 and TRBJ2-3; D could derive from TRBD1 or TRBD2 (5 bases each). Trimming removed 5 bases at V and 2 bases at J, with 14 bases between. CDR3 length equals 14 residues. The germline V gene has CDR1 DFQATT and CDR2 SNEGSKA (reference sequence). Here the CDR3 DNA reads TGCAGTGCTTCATGGGACGGCTTCACAGATACGCAGTATTTT. This encodes CSASWDGFTDTQYF.

This chain uses TRBV7-2 with TRBJ2-7, with D possibly being TRBD2 (5 bases). Trimming pared 6 bases from V and 2 bases from J, leaving 14 bases between. In germline, CDR1 is SGHTA, CDR2 FQGNSA. This CDR3 is built from 14 residues. DNA of the CDR3: TGTGCCAGCAGTCTTCCCGGGATAGCCTACGAGCAGTACTTC. It is translated as CASSLPGIAYEQYF.

This clonotype was found many times. V gene TRBV3-1 combines with J gene TRBJ2-7, with no clear D. Trimming left V 3 bases short and J 4 bases short, with 7 bases between. CDR3 length: 12 amino acids. Germline assignment: CDR1 LGHDT and CDR2 YNNKEL (reference sequence). CDR3 residues: CASSHGLYEQYF. In nucleotides, the CDR3 is TGTGCCAGCAGCCACGGTCTGTACGAGCAGTACTTC.

The chain uses TRBV2 and TRBJ2-7; D is possibly TRBD1 or TRBD2 (5 bases each). CDR1 SNHLY and CDR2 FYNNEI come from the germline V gene. V was trimmed by 7 bases and J by 7 bases, leaving 17 bases between them. The CDR3 has 13 residues. CDR3 bases: TGTGCCAGCACCCCAGGGACCTACAATGAGCAGTACTTC. Its protein product is CASTPGTYNEQYF. Using reference TRBV2 and TRBJ2-7 for the parts outside the CDR3, the full variable domain is EPEVTQTPSHQVTQMGQEVILRCVPISNHLYFYWYRQILGQKVEFLVSFYNNEISEKSEIFDDQFSVERPDGSNFTLKIRSTKLEDSAMYFCASTPGTYNEQYFGPGTRLTVT.

In this sample, this clonotype turned up a few times. The rearrangement joins TRBV28 to TRBJ2-1; D is uncertain. The V end lost 7 bases, the J end lost 6 bases, and 7 bases lay between the germline ends. This CDR3 has 11 residues. Germline CDR1 and CDR2: MDHEN and SYDVKM. The chain's CDR3 is CASKARNEQFF. The CDR3 region has the DNA TGTGCCAGCAAAGCCCGCAATGAGCAGTTCTTC.

This clonotype was picked up a small number of times. The chain has TRBV12-3 or TRBV12-4 and TRBJ2-1; no clear D. The CDR3 length is 15 residues. Trimming removed 4 bases at V and 7 bases at J, with 17 bases between. The CDR3 region is CASSSHGPRPNEQFF. The CDR3 DNA follows: TGTGCCAGCAGTTCACACGGGCCTCGGCCGAATGAGCAGTTCTTC.

This clonotype was detected only a few times. The chain employs TRBV5-1 and TRBJ1-1, with no clear D. There are 14 residues in the CDR3. The germline V gene encodes CDR1 SGHRS and CDR2 YFSETQ. V lost 1 base to trimming and J lost 10 bases, with 17 bases between them. The chain's CDR3 is CASSLWDPLTVAFF. The CDR3, as DNA: TGCGCCAGCAGCTTGTGGGATCCTCTCACGGTAGCTTTCTTT.

The chain combines TRBV3-1 with TRBJ2-5; 10 bases fit TRBD2. V shed 5 bases, J shed 5 bases, and the junction held 11 bases outside the gene matches. This CDR3 has 16 amino acids. Germline values: CDR1 LGHDT, CDR2 YNNKEL (reference sequence). The CDR3 DNA reads as TGTGCCAGCAGCAGACCCGGGACTAGCGAGCGGGAGACCCAGTACTTC. This sequence encodes CASSRPGTSERETQYF.

This clonotype has only a few counts. This rearrangement joins TRBV2 to TRBJ2-4, with no clear D. Germline V CDR1 and CDR2: SNHLY, FYNNEI. Trimming removed 5 bases at V and 13 bases at J, with 21 bases between. CDR3 length: 14 amino acids. DNA for the CDR3: TGTGCCAGCAGTTTAGACCCCTTCTATGAGGAGCAGTACTTC. Protein: CASSLDPFYEEQYF.

This clonotype turned up a few times. V and J are TRBV28 and TRBJ2-3; 7 nucleotides agree with TRBD1. Losses at the gene ends were 5 bases for V and 5 bases for J; bases not matched to a gene: 7. Germline V gene sequence: CDR1 MDHEN, CDR2 SYDVKM. There are 14 residues in the CDR3. The CDR3 reads CASSKTRGRDTQYF. In DNA form, the CDR3 reads TGTGCCAGCAGTAAAACGAGGGGGCGAGATACGCAGTATTTT.

The table lists this clonotype with a few counts. The V and J genes are TRBV11-1 and TRBJ2-1; 11 nucleotides line up with TRBD2. J lost 0 bases, V lost 0 bases, and 13 bases had no gene match. The germline V gene encodes CDR1 SGHAT and CDR2 FQDESV (reference sequence). This CDR3 spans 21 amino acids. In DNA form, the CDR3 reads TGTGCCAGCAGCTTAGCCAAGACTAGCGGGATTTTCCTTAGCTCCTACAATGAGCAGTTCTTC. It is translated as CASSLAKTSGIFLSSYNEQFF. Filled out from reference TRBV11-1 and TRBJ2-1, the complete variable domain reads EAEVAQSPRYKITEKSQAVAFWCDPISGHATLYWYRQILGQGPELLVQFQDESVVDDSQLPKDRFSAERLKGVDSTLKIQPAELGDSAMYLCASSLAKTSGIFLSSYNEQFFGPGTRLTVL.

The chain uses TRBV29-1 and TRBJ2-1; 11 nucleotides line up with TRBD2. The germline gives CDR1 SQVTM, CDR2 ANQGSEA. This CDR3 region has 15 residues. The ends lost 4 bases at V and 9 bases at J; junction bases unmatched: 11. CDR3: CSVGNRLAGSGEQFF. CDR3 DNA: TGCAGCGTTGGTAATCGACTAGCGGGATCCGGTGAGCAGTTCTTC.